Presented here are 23 T cell receptor beta chains from one specimen sequenced in a study of OX40 agonist ivuxolimab in advanced cancers. Library generation was performed with the immunoSEQ multiplex PCR assay. The clones in this table, taken by TCRdb from immuneACCESS, are in-frame only. Not every clone is retained; where verified, under half of the shortfall comes from an unresolved V gene, and the cause of the rest is unknown. This sample gives about 68,000 clones in total; 85% to 90% of them show up just once. The ten largest clones represent roughly 0.74% of the sample. This specimen consisted of CD4+ or CD8+ T cells sorted from blood, obtained in a trial of the OX40 agonist ivuxolimab. Receptors originate from an adult with an advanced solid tumor such as melanoma, head and neck, liver or kidney cancer.

The rearrangement uses TRBV19 and TRBJ2-3, with TRBD1 matching over 8 bases. The germline gives CDR1 LNHDA, CDR2 SQIVND (reference sequence). The CDR3 covers 13 residues. V trimming: 4 bases; J trimming: 6 bases; junction bases outside the gene matches: 3. The chain's CDR3 is CASSTRQGDTQYF. The CDR3 DNA reads TGTGCCAGTAGTACAAGACAGGGGGATACGCAGTATTTT.

This clone was counted a few times. The chain joins TRBV7-9 to TRBJ1-2, with 7 bases identical to TRBD1. V was pared by 5 bases and J by 3 bases, with 3 bases of the junction left unmatched. This CDR3 comprises 13 residues. The germline CDR1 and CDR2 sequences are SEHNR and FQNEAQ (reference sequence). The CDR3 sequence is CASSTGTDYGYTF. CDR3 sequence (DNA): TGTGCCAGCAGCACCGGGACAGACTATGGCTACACCTTC.

The chain links TRBV11-2 to TRBJ2-5; D perhaps matches TRBD1 (6 bases). Trimming stripped 5 bases from V and 4 bases from J, with 20 bases between. Germline CDR1 reads SGHAT; CDR2 reads FQNNGV. There are 16 residues in the CDR3. In DNA form, the CDR3 reads TGTGCCAGCAGCCCTTCCCGCAGGGGAGTAGGAGAGACCCAGTACTTC. Translation: CASSPSRRGVGETQYF. Variable domain in full (rest from reference TRBV11-2 and TRBJ2-5): EAGVAQSPRYKIIEKRQSVAFWCNPISGHATLYWYQQILGQGPKLLIQFQNNGVVDDSQLPKDRFSAERLKGVDSTLKIQPAKLEDSAVYLCASSPSRRGVGETQYFGPGTRLLVL.

In DNA, the CDR3 is TGTGCCAGCTCAACAGACAACTCCTACGAGCAGTACTTC. It specifies CASSTDNSYEQYF. This chain uses TRBV2 with TRBJ2-7; D is unresolved. In germline, CDR1 is SNHLY, CDR2 FYNNEI. The CDR3 runs to 13 residues. The V end lost 8 bases, the J end lost 0 bases, and 11 bases lay between the germline ends.

The chain recombines TRBV15 with TRBJ2-3; 9 positions agree with TRBD2. CDR3 length: 17 residues. Looked up from germline, CDR1 is LNHNV and CDR2 is YYDKDF (reference sequence). The trim removed 3 bases at V and 2 bases at J, leaving 9 bases unmatched. The CDR3 is CATSSRLAGINTDTQYF. The CDR3 DNA sequence: TGTGCCACCAGCAGTAGGCTAGCGGGGATCAACACAGATACGCAGTATTTT.

The chain is built from TRBV6-5 and TRBJ1-1; 9 bases line up with TRBD1. The CDR3 is 13 amino acids. Germline V CDR1 and CDR2: MNHEY, SVGAGI. V shed 6 bases and J 5 bases; nucleotides not matched to a gene: 4. Written as DNA, the CDR3 is TGTGCCAGCAGACAGGGGGCTCGGACTGAAGCTTTCTTT. Protein: CASRQGARTEAFF.

This chain connects TRBV11-2 to TRBJ2-3; D call uncertain. The germline V and J ends were trimmed by 0 bases and 2 bases, with 3 bases remaining between them. Germline CDR1 reads SGHAT; CDR2 reads FQNNGV. The CDR3 is made up of 13 amino acids. CDR3 nucleotides: TGTGCCAGCAGCTTAGACCTCACAGATACGCAGTATTTT. Translating gives CASSLDLTDTQYF.

The J gene is TRBJ2-1, the V gene TRBV4-3, with TRBD2 matching 11 bases. CDR3 length equals 17 residues. Germline assignment: CDR1 LGHNA and CDR2 YSLEER. J lost 7 bases, V lost 2 bases, and 10 bases had no gene match. The CDR3: CASSQRTSSGGLNEQFF. In nucleotides, the CDR3 is TGCGCCAGCAGCCAACGGACGTCTAGCGGGGGGTTAAATGAGCAGTTCTTC.

This chain uses TRBV19 with TRBJ2-2; D ambiguous. This CDR3 is 13 amino acids long. Germline CDR1 reads LNHDA; CDR2 reads SQIVND (reference sequence). Trimming cost V 7 bases and J 7 bases, with 13 bases left between them. CDR3 amino acids: CASNGVGFGELFF. DNA of the CDR3: TGTGCCAGTAATGGGGTTGGGTTCGGGGAGCTGTTTTTT.

The genes are TRBV2 and TRBJ2-2; possibly TRBD2 for D (6 bases). The germline V gene encodes CDR1 SNHLY and CDR2 FYNNEI. This CDR3 comprises 14 residues. V was trimmed by 7 bases and J by 4 bases, leaving 13 bases between them. The CDR3 DNA is TGTGCCAGCAAGGCGCAGGGAGGCACCGGGGAGCTGTTTTTT. Its translation: CASKAQGGTGELFF. Full variable domain (missing parts from reference TRBV2 and TRBJ2-2): EPEVTQTPSHQVTQMGQEVILRCVPISNHLYFYWYRQILGQKVEFLVSFYNNEISEKSEIFDDQFSVERPDGSNFTLKIRSTKLEDSAMYFCASKAQGGTGELFFGEGSRLTVL.

The V gene is TRBV6-1, the J gene TRBJ1-5; TRBD1 is a possible D gene (6 bases). Germline CDR1 MNHNS, CDR2 SASEGT. The CDR3 has 15 amino acids. Trimming left V 2 bases short and J 4 bases short, with 12 bases between. Written as DNA, the CDR3 is TGTGCCAGCAGTGAAATTGGACAGATTAATCAGCCCCAGCATTTT. This sequence encodes CASSEIGQINQPQHF.

CDR3 bases: TGCGCCAGCAGCTCAACGGGACCATACAATGAGCAGTTCTTC. Protein product: CASSSTGPYNEQFF. The genes are TRBV5-1 and TRBJ2-1; TRBD1 or TRBD2 may be the D gene (5 bases each). This CDR3 comprises 14 residues. V was clipped by 3 bases and J by 4 bases, with 11 bases between them. CDR1 and CDR2 (germline): SGHRS, YFSETQ. Full variable domain (outside the CDR3, taken from reference TRBV5-1 and TRBJ2-1): KAGVTQTPRYLIKTRGQQVTLSCSPISGHRSVSWYQQTPGQGLQFLFEYFSETQRNKGNFPGRFSGRQFSNSRSEMNVSTLELGDSALYLCASSSTGPYNEQFFGPGTRLTVL.

V and J are TRBV5-4 and TRBJ2-7; 10 bases align to TRBD1. J lost 5 bases, V lost 5 bases, and 16 bases had no gene match. The germline V gene encodes CDR1 SGHNT and CDR2 YYREEE (reference sequence). The CDR3 has 17 residues. The CDR3 spells CASSSPLDRGRGNEQYF. CDR3 nucleotide sequence: TGTGCCAGCAGTTCACCCCTAGACAGGGGGCGCGGAAACGAGCAGTACTTC.

This rearrangement joins TRBV13 to TRBJ2-1; TRBD2 aligns across 7 bases. The CDR3 consists of 16 residues. Germline V lookup: CDR1 PRHDT, CDR2 FYEKMQ (reference sequence). V lost 4 bases, J lost 9 bases, and 15 bases stayed unmatched. The CDR3 nucleotides read TGTGCCAGCAGCTCCGAGGTTGGGATAGCGGGCGGTGAGCAGTTCTTC. Protein sequence: CASSSEVGIAGGEQFF.

The chain carries TRBV5-1 and TRBJ2-5, with 8 nucleotides matching TRBD1. Germline CDR1 and CDR2: SGHRS and YFSETQ. This CDR3 region has 14 residues. V shed 0 bases, J shed 2 bases, and the junction held 0 bases outside the gene matches. CDR3 sequence (DNA): TGCGCCAGCAGCTTGGGGACAGGGCAAGAGACCCAGTACTTC. Translating it yields CASSLGTGQETQYF. Complete variable domain (other parts from reference TRBV5-1 and TRBJ2-5): KAGVTQTPRYLIKTRGQQVTLSCSPISGHRSVSWYQQTPGQGLQFLFEYFSETQRNKGNFPGRFSGRQFSNSRSEMNVSTLELGDSALYLCASSLGTGQETQYFGPGTRLLVL.

The chain uses TRBV9 and TRBJ2-4, with 8 bases identical to TRBD2. The CDR3 sequence is 14 residues long. The junction had 6 bases not matched to a gene; V was cut back by 0 bases and J by 10 bases. The germline V gene encodes CDR1 SGDLS and CDR2 YYNGEE. DNA for the CDR3: TGTGCCAGCAGCGTAGGGACTAGCTATACGATTCAGTACTTC. It codes for CASSVGTSYTIQYF.

This sequence joins TRBV4-3 and TRBJ2-5, with 11 positions matching TRBD2. The germline CDR1 and CDR2 sequences are LGHNA and YSLEER. This CDR3 comprises 16 residues. Losses at the gene ends were 1 base for V and 7 bases for J; bases not matched to a gene: 8. CDR3 sequence (DNA): TGCGCCAGCAGCCAAGGCCCACTAGCGGGGGATGTGACCCAGTACTTC. It codes for CASSQGPLAGDVTQYF.

The chain has TRBV7-2 and TRBJ1-6; D not resolved. Trimming cost V 1 base and J 10 bases, with 14 bases left between them. From germline, CDR1 is SGHTA and CDR2 FQGNSA. The CDR3 is made up of 15 amino acids. The CDR3: CASSLEAAVTSPLHF. In nucleotides, the CDR3 is TGTGCCAGCAGCTTAGAGGCAGCGGTGACATCACCCCTCCACTTT.

This clone has only a few counts. This rearrangement joins TRBV18 to TRBJ1-1; D is unresolved. V lost 2 bases, J lost 0 bases, and 4 bases lay in between. The CDR3 length is 13 residues. Germline V gene lookup returns CDR1 KGHSH and CDR2 LQKENI. The CDR3 spells CASSPGMNTEAFF. CDR3 sequence (DNA): TGTGCCAGCTCACCAGGTATGAACACTGAAGCTTTCTTT.

This sequence joins TRBV4-3 and TRBJ2-2, with 9 bases fitting TRBD1. Germline CDR1 is LGHNA and CDR2 is YSLEER. J was trimmed by 3 bases and V by 4 bases; bases with no gene match: 0. There are 14 residues in the CDR3. The CDR3 spells CASSRDRDTGELFF. The CDR3 DNA is TGCGCCAGCAGCCGGGACAGGGACACCGGGGAGCTGTTTTTT.

The chain is built from TRBV5-4 and TRBJ1-3; D not certain. V gave up 4 bases and J gave up 3 bases, with 20 bases separating them. The CDR3 extends over 17 amino acids. The V gene's germline CDR1 is SGHNT and CDR2 YYREEE (reference sequence). CDR3: CASSISNGPGIGNTIYF. The CDR3 DNA follows: TGTGCCAGCAGCATAAGTAACGGTCCGGGAATTGGAAACACCATATATTTT.

V gene TRBV18 combines with J gene TRBJ1-1; maybe TRBD1 (6 bases). CDR3 length: 13 residues. Trimming cost V 2 bases and J 9 bases, with 13 bases left between them. CDR1 is KGHSH and CDR2 is LQKENI in the germline V gene. The CDR3 here is CASSPGTQGKAFF. In DNA form, the CDR3 reads TGTGCCAGCTCACCAGGCACGCAGGGGAAAGCTTTCTTT.

V and J are TRBV28 and TRBJ1-2, with D maybe TRBD1 (6 bases). Germline V gene data show CDR1 as MDHEN and CDR2 as SYDVKM. CDR3 length: 13 residues. The germline V and J ends were trimmed by 5 bases and 4 bases, with 11 bases remaining between them. CDR3 in amino acids: CASSRTDIYGYTF. CDR3 in DNA: TGTGCCAGCAGTCGGACAGATATCTATGGCTACACCTTC.